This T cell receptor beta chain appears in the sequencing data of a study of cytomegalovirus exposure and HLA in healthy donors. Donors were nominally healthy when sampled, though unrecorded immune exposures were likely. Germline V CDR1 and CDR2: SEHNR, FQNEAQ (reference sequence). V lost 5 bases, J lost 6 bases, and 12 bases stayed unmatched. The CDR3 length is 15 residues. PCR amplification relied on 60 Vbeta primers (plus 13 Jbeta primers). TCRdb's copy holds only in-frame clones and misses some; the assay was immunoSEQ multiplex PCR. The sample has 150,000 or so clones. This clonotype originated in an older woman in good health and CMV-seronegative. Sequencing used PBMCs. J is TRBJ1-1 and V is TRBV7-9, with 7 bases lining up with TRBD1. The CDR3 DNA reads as TGTGCCAGCAGCCGAGCGACAGGGAGAACTGCTGAAGCTTTCTTT. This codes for CASSRATGRTAEAFF.